This TCR beta chain derives from a study of cytomegalovirus exposure and HLA in healthy donors. Germline V gene data show CDR1 as KGHSH and CDR2 as LQKENI. The V and J ends lost 3 bases and 5 bases respectively, with 14 bases between them. The CDR3 has 14 residues. General observations from the study: Being productive about 87% or about 30% of the time was typical of most TCR beta V segments in an earlier analysis.

Note on this clone: Antigen unknown.

The PCR had 60 Vbeta and 13 Jbeta primers. Produced via immunoSEQ multiplex PCR; TCRdb's table is partial and in-frame only. This table has around 96,000 clones, 80% appearing once. The chain employs TRBV18 and TRBJ2-7; tentative D call: TRBD1 (6 bases). This sequence was found in a man in his late teens or twenties in good health and CMV-seronegative. Sequencing was performed on PBMCs. The CDR3 loop is CASSPGAGWDEQYF. The CDR3 nucleotides are TGTGCCAGCTCACCGGGGGCAGGCTGGGACGAGCAGTACTTC.